These 4 T cell receptor beta chains were all obtained from the same sample, sequenced in a study of T cells expressing NK-cell markers. No DNA is given; TCRdb re-called the 5' RACE reads and lists each CDR3 protein once. The record lists 250,000 to 300,000 distinct CDR3 sequences, of which the ten most abundant hold under 0.5%. The sample taken for sequencing was blood T cells: a sorted CD56 or NKG2C T cell subset, CD4+ or CD8+ T cells, or bulk PBMC T cells (not recorded which). The receptors were sampled from a man aged 18 to 35 in good health.

This sequence joins TRBV5-1 and TRBJ2-1; TCRdb's D call of TRBD1 is untestable without DNA. The CDR3 covers 14 residues. Germline lookup yields CDR1 SGHRS and CDR2 YFSETQ. CDR3: CASSKDRTYNEQFF.

This chain uses TRBV18 with TRBJ2-3; TCRdb outputs TRBD2, but without DNA this stays unchecked. CDR1 and CDR2 (germline): KGHSH, LQKENI. The CDR3 loop spans 17 amino acids. The CDR3: CASSPPGGLESTDTQYF.

The V and J genes are TRBV3-1 and TRBJ2-7; as DNA is missing, the TRBD2 call by TCRdb cannot be tested. Germline loops: CDR1 LGHDT, CDR2 YNNKEL (reference sequence). The CDR3 runs to 15 residues. The CDR3 region is CASSQGRTSSYEQYF.

The chain joins TRBV28 to TRBJ2-5; there is no DNA to check the TCRdb D call of TRBD1. Looked up from germline, CDR1 is MDHEN and CDR2 is SYDVKM. The CDR3 covers 16 residues. CDR3 region: CASSSFRTGHQETQYF.